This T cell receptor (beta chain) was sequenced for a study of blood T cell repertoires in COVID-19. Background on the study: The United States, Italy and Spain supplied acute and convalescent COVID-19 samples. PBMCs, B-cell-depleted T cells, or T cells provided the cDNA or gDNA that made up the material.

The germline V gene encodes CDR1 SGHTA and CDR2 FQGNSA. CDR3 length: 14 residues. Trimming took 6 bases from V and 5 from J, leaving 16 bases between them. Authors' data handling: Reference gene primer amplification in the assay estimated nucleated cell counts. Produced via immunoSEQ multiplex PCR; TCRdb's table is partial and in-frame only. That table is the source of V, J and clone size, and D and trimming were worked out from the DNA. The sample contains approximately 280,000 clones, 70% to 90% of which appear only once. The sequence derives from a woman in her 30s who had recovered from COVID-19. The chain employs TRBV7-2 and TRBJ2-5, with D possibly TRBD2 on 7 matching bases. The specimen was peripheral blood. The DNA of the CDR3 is TGTGCCAGCAGTTACCCAGGGAGGGGGGAGACCCAGTACTTC. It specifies CASSYPGRGETQYF.